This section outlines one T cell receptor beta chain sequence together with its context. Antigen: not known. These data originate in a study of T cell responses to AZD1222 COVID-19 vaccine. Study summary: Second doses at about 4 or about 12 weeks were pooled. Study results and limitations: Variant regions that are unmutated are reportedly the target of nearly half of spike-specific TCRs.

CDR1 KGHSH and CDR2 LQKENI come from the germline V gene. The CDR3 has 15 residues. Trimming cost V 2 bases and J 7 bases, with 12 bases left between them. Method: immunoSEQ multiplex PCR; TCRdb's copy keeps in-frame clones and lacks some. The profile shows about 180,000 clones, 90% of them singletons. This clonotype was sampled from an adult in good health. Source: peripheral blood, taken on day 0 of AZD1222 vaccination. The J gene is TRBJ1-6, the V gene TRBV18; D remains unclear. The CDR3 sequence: CASSPSGSDNSPLHF. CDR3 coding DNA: TGTGCCAGCTCACCATCGGGCTCCGACAATTCACCCCTCCACTTT.